A single sample is the source of the 9 T cell receptor beta chains below, sequenced in a study of blood T cell repertoires in COVID-19. Profiled with immunoSEQ multiplex PCR; TCRdb holds only in-frame clones, not every one. The sample lists some 700,000 clones, just under 90% occurring once. Sequencing was performed on peripheral blood. These receptors were taken from a woman aged 18-29 years with acute or convalescent COVID-19.

The rearrangement joins TRBV4-1 to TRBJ1-1; the D gene is possibly TRBD1 (5 bases). The V end lost 0 bases, the J end lost 4 bases, and 12 bases lay between the germline ends. In germline, CDR1 is MGHRA, CDR2 YSYEKL. The CDR3 loop spans 15 amino acids. The CDR3 loop is CASSQDLGGGTEAFF. DNA for the CDR3: TGCGCCAGCAGCCAAGATCTTGGCGGGGGCACTGAAGCTTTCTTT.

The chain employs TRBV5-4 and TRBJ2-7; 8 nucleotides agree with TRBD2. The CDR3 contains 13 residues. Trimming at V came to 4 bases and at J to 0 bases, leaving 0 bases not matched to a gene. CDR1 SGHNT and CDR2 YYREEE come from the germline V gene (reference sequence). The CDR3 loop is CASSRGGSYEQYF. The CDR3 DNA reads TGTGCCAGCAGCCGGGGGGGCTCCTACGAGCAGTACTTC.

The chain links TRBV7-9 to TRBJ1-1; D is uncertain. Germline loops: CDR1 SEHNR, CDR2 FQNEAQ (reference sequence). The CDR3 runs to 15 residues. Trimming took off 5 bases at V and 1 base at J, with 14 bases between the two ends. CDR3 in DNA: TGTGCCAGCAGCCGCCACTCCGAGGGGAACACTGAAGCTTTCTTT. Encoded protein: CASSRHSEGNTEAFF.

The V call is TRBV7-3, the J call TRBJ2-2, with D possibly being TRBD1 (5 bases). Germline CDR1 reads SGHTA; CDR2 reads FQGTGA. The CDR3 extends over 14 amino acids. V lost 2 bases and J lost 3, with 7 bases in between. This CDR3 is CASSLLRDTGELFF. The DNA of the CDR3 is TGTGCCAGCAGCTTACTCAGGGACACCGGGGAGCTGTTTTTT.

The chain joins TRBV30 to TRBJ1-4, with a weak D call TRBD1 (6 bases). Trimming shortened V by 2 bases and J by 7 bases, and 17 bases separated the two germline ends. Per germline, CDR1 GTSNPN and CDR2 SVGIG (reference sequence). The CDR3 sequence is 15 residues long. Here the CDR3 DNA reads TGTGCCTGGAGTCCCCCGCGCAGGGGACGTGAAAAACTGTTTTTT. It codes for CAWSPPRRGREKLFF.

The chain is built from TRBV5-4 and TRBJ2-2; D is perhaps TRBD1 (6 bases). Germline V gene data show CDR1 as SGHNT and CDR2 as YYREEE (reference sequence). The V end lost 3 bases, the J end lost 5 bases, and 14 bases lay between the germline ends. The CDR3 is 15 residues long. Here the CDR3 DNA reads TGTGCCAGCAGCTACGGGACACGGGGTACCGGGGAGCTGTTTTTT. Translating it yields CASSYGTRGTGELFF.

The genes are TRBV6-2 or TRBV6-3 and TRBJ1-2; D not certain. The ends were cut back, 3 bases at V and 2 bases at J, with 7 bases in the middle. Germline V lookup: CDR1 MNHEY, CDR2 SVGEGT. This CDR3 region has 13 residues. The CDR3 sequence is CASSYPLNYGYTF. DNA for the CDR3: TGTGCCAGCAGTTATCCACTCAACTATGGCTACACCTTC.

This chain joins TRBV11-2 and TRBJ2-7; TRBD2 agrees at 10 bases. Germline trimming cut 4 bases from V and 2 bases from J; bases unmatched to any gene: 8. Germline V gives CDR1 SGHAT, CDR2 FQNNGV. This CDR3 spans 16 amino acids. In nucleotides, the CDR3 is TGTGCCAGCAGCTCCCCGGGACTAGCGAAACCCTACGAGCAGTACTTC. Amino acids: CASSSPGLAKPYEQYF.

This rearrangement joins TRBV28 to TRBJ2-3; D is possibly TRBD2 (6 bases). V gave up 3 bases and J gave up 0 bases, with 13 bases separating them. Per the germline V gene, CDR1 is MDHEN and CDR2 is SYDVKM. This CDR3 has 16 amino acids. The CDR3 region has the DNA TGTGCCAGCAGTTTCGCCGGAGGGGAGAGCACAGATACGCAGTATTTT. It is translated as CASSFAGGESTDTQYF.